The 8 T cell receptor beta chains presented below share a single source sample, sequenced in a study of radiation and T cells in renal cell carcinoma. Sequencing used immunoSEQ multiplex PCR; TCRdb keeps in-frame clones, though not all of them. The sample holds about 140,000 clones, approximately 87% seen once. Time point: baseline pretreatment blood. The sample's treatment: 15 Gy SBRT to primary tumor, nephrectomy 4 weeks later. Sequenced material: blood, taken from a patient whose treatment included radiotherapy and nephrectomy. These receptors originate from a woman aged 45-65 years with renal cell carcinoma.

The chain employs TRBV4-3 and TRBJ1-2; D not certain. CDR3 size: 13 residues. Germline V gene sequence: CDR1 LGHNA, CDR2 YSLEER. V was pared by 0 bases and J by 4 bases, with 6 bases between. This CDR3 reads CASSQDLPYGYTF. CDR3 bases: TGCGCCAGCAGCCAAGATCTCCCCTATGGCTACACCTTC.

J is TRBJ2-5 and V is TRBV9; possible D gene TRBD1, 6 bases. Germline V gene sequence: CDR1 SGDLS, CDR2 YYNGEE. This CDR3 spans 14 amino acids. Trimming removed 4 bases from V and 4 bases from J, with 14 bases in between. The CDR3 loop is CASSPTGSGETQYF. CDR3 coding DNA: TGTGCCAGCAGCCCAACAGGGAGCGGAGAGACCCAGTACTTC.

The chain employs TRBV30 and TRBJ1-5; the D gene is possibly TRBD1 (5 bases). Trimming stripped 0 bases from V and 4 bases from J, with 7 bases between. Germline assignment: CDR1 GTSNPN and CDR2 SVGIG (reference sequence). The CDR3 is 13 amino acids. In nucleotides, the CDR3 is TGTGCCTGGAGTGTGACAGTTAATCAGCCCCAGCATTTT. Its protein product is CAWSVTVNQPQHF. Together with reference TRBV30 and TRBJ1-5, the CDR3 gives the full variable domain: SQTIHQWPATLVQPVGSPLSLECTVEGTSNPNLYWYRQAAGRGLQLLFYSVGIGQISSEVPQNLSASRPQDRQFILSSKKLLLSDSGFYLCAWSVTVNQPQHFGDGTRLSIL.

This clone was counted a single time. This rearrangement joins TRBV30 to TRBJ2-1; TRBD1 or TRBD2 may be the D gene (5 bases each). Trimming removed 3 bases at V and 8 bases at J, with 11 bases between. The CDR3 is 12 amino acids. Germline V CDR1 and CDR2: GTSNPN, SVGIG (reference sequence). The CDR3 DNA is TGTGCCTGGAGCGGGGCCTTTGATGAGCAGTTCTTC. Its translation: CAWSGAFDEQFF.

The V and J genes are TRBV4-2 and TRBJ2-5; D is unclear. The V and J ends lost 0 bases and 5 bases respectively, with 4 bases between them. The CDR3 sequence is 12 residues long. CDR1 is LGHNA and CDR2 is YNFKEQ in the germline V gene. In DNA, the CDR3 is TGTGCCAGCAGCCAAGAACGGGAGACCCAGTACTTC. Protein sequence: CASSQERETQYF.

The chain employs TRBV5-8 and TRBJ1-2, with 7 positions matching TRBD1. The CDR3 extends over 15 amino acids. Germline V gene lookup returns CDR1 SGHTS and CDR2 YDEGEE. Germline trimming cut 5 bases from V and 4 bases from J; bases unmatched to any gene: 11. The CDR3 loop is CASSEHGTVRYGYTF. CDR3 nucleotides: TGTGCCAGCAGTGAGCACGGGACAGTCCGCTATGGCTACACCTTC.

The chain recombines TRBV11-2 with TRBJ2-5; a possible D gene is TRBD2 (5 bases). Germline lookup yields CDR1 SGHAT and CDR2 FQNNGV. This CDR3 comprises 13 residues. Trimming left V 0 bases short and J 5 bases short, with 7 bases between. Written as DNA, the CDR3 is TGTGCCAGCAGCTTAGATCCGGGGGAGACCCAGTACTTC. This codes for CASSLDPGETQYF. Drawing the rest from reference TRBV11-2 and TRBJ2-5, the complete variable domain is EAGVAQSPRYKIIEKRQSVAFWCNPISGHATLYWYQQILGQGPKLLIQFQNNGVVDDSQLPKDRFSAERLKGVDSTLKIQPAKLEDSAVYLCASSLDPGETQYFGPGTRLLVL.

This clone was seen a few times. The V call is TRBV6-1, the J call TRBJ2-5; 8 positions match TRBD1. The germline V gene encodes CDR1 MNHNS and CDR2 SASEGT. The CDR3 length is 14 residues. After removal of 6 bases from V and 2 bases from J, the junction contained 5 bases not matched to a gene. The CDR3 region has the DNA TGTGCCAGCAGCGTGGACAGGGCACAAGAGACCCAGTACTTC. Translation gives CASSVDRAQETQYF.